A selection of T cell receptor beta chains follows, all from one sample in a study of cytomegalovirus exposure and HLA in healthy donors. TCRdb's table, derived via immunoSEQ multiplex PCR, lists solely in-frame clones and lacks some. Among about 160,000 clones listed, roughly four fifths were seen once. Sequenced input: PBMCs. The origin of the receptors is a man in his fifties in good health and CMV-seropositive. Both conserved end residues are part of each CDR3. D genes are given only for firm matches. Size is stated for part of the rows, as once, few or many counts, or as a class when the clone is expanded.

clone_size j_call v_call d_call cdr3_aa cdr3_nt
- TRBJ2-5 TRBV5-1 - CASSKGFQETQYF TGCGCCAGCAGCAAGGGGTTCCAAGAGACCCAGTACTTC
- TRBJ1-5 TRBV30 TRBD1 CAWEPGGNQPQHF TGTGCCTGGGAACCAGGGGGGAATCAGCCCCAGCATTTT
- TRBJ1-2 TRBV29-1 - CSVITGRGGYTF TGCAGCGTCATAACAGGGAGAGGCGGCTACACCTTC
- TRBJ1-2 TRBV6-1 - CASRKGDGYTF TGTGCCAGCAGGAAGGGGGATGGCTACACCTTC
- TRBJ2-6 TRBV30 - CAWSPPWTAGANVLTF TGTGCCTGGAGTCCACCCTGGACAGCTGGGGCCAACGTCCTGACTTTC
- TRBJ1-1 TRBV9 - CASSDPPGGETEAFF TGTGCCAGCAGCGACCCGCCGGGGGGCGAGACTGAAGCTTTCTTT
- TRBJ2-7 TRBV4-1 - CASSPLRERYEQYF TGCGCCAGCAGCCCCCTCCGGGAGCGATACGAGCAGTACTTC
few TRBJ2-5 TRBV7-3 TRBD2 CASSLGGRETQYF TGTGCCAGCAGCTTAGGCGGGAGGGAGACCCAGTACTTC
- TRBJ1-3 TRBV5-1 TRBD1 CASSFEGQASGNTIYF TGCGCCAGCAGCTTTGAAGGACAGGCTTCTGGAAACACCATATATTTT
- TRBJ2-5 TRBV6-4 - CASSDSCEGELQETQYF TGTGCCAGCAGTGACTCGTGTGAGGGGGAATTGCAAGAGACCCAGTACTTC
- TRBJ2-7 TRBV14 - CASSQQAVYYEQYF TGTGCCAGCAGCCAACAAGCGGTTTACTACGAGCAGTACTTC
few TRBJ1-1 TRBV6-6 TRBD1 CASRPQGARYTEAFF TGTGCCAGCAGGCCCCAGGGGGCAAGGTACACTGAAGCTTTCTTT
once TRBJ1-2 TRBV4-3 - CASSQETGKRDGYTF TGCGCCAGCAGCCAAGAAACAGGGAAGCGCGATGGCTACACCTTC
- TRBJ2-7 TRBV5-1 - CASSLGGSARGASYEQYF TGCGCCAGCAGCTTGGGGGGGTCTGCTCGGGGGGCGTCCTACGAGCAGTACTTC
- TRBJ1-1 TRBV10-3 TRBD1 CAISEGDRGLKNTEAFF TGTGCCATCAGTGAGGGAGACAGGGGTCTTAAGAACACTGAAGCTTTCTTT
- TRBJ2-1 TRBV5-8 - CASSLKRVEQFF TGTGCCAGCAGTCTAAAGAGGGTTGAGCAGTTCTTC
few TRBJ2-7 TRBV28 - CASSFESGQGGYEQYF TGTGCCAGCAGTTTTGAGTCAGGGCAGGGGGGTTACGAGCAGTACTTC
- TRBJ2-7 TRBV6-6 TRBD2 CASSIAGSLSYEQYF TGTGCCAGCAGCATAGCGGGGAGCCTCTCCTACGAGCAGTACTTC
- TRBJ2-1 TRBV9 - CASSPDPLEFTEQFF TGTGCCAGCAGCCCAGACCCACTAGAATTTACTGAGCAGTTCTTC
few TRBJ2-2 TRBV7-2 - CASSLAGGRNTGELFF TGTGCCAGCAGCTTAGCGGGGGGGCGCAACACCGGGGAGCTGTTTTTT
- TRBJ2-5 TRBV30 TRBD2 CAWSVGLAGGLRETQYF TGTGCCTGGAGTGTAGGCCTAGCGGGGGGGCTGAGGGAGACCCAGTACTTC
- TRBJ2-5 TRBV5-4 TRBD2 CASSPWAGEETQYF TGTGCCAGCAGCCCGTGGGCGGGGGAAGAGACCCAGTACTTC
- TRBJ1-5 TRBV30 - CAWSAGGNQPQHF TGTGCCTGGAGTGCCGGGGGCAATCAGCCCCAGCATTTT
- TRBJ2-3 TRBV27 - CASHLFFRDTQYF TGTGCCAGCCATCTCTTCTTCAGGGATACGCAGTATTTT
- TRBJ2-1 TRBV29-1 TRBD2 CSVDPGLASSEQFF TGCAGCGTTGACCCCGGACTAGCGTCTAGTGAGCAGTTCTTC
- TRBJ1-2 TRBV2 - CASSEQGSYGYTF TGTGCCAGCAGTGAACAGGGAAGCTATGGCTACACCTTC
- TRBJ1-6 TRBV19 TRBD1 CASRQGSTGGHPRFWTPLHF TGTGCCAGTAGACAAGGTTCGACAGGGGGGCACCCTCGATTTTGGACACCCCTCCACTTT
few TRBJ1-1 TRBV11-3 - CASSLSEGSAEAFF TGTGCCAGCAGCTTGTCGGAGGGAAGCGCTGAAGCTTTCTTT
- TRBJ2-7 TRBV25-1 - CASTQRKGSEQYF TGTGCCAGCACCCAACGGAAGGGGTCCGAGCAGTACTTC
- TRBJ1-1 TRBV28 TRBD1 CAGQTGGAYTEAFF TGTGCCGGCCAGACAGGGGGCGCCTACACTGAAGCTTTCTTT
few TRBJ2-1 TRBV11-3 TRBD2 CASSRYSGRTPDEQFF TGTGCCAGCAGCAGATATAGCGGGAGGACCCCGGATGAGCAGTTCTTC
- TRBJ1-2 TRBV4-3 TRBD1 CASSQDGTGARGYTF TGCGCCAGCAGCCAAGATGGCACAGGGGCTCGTGGCTACACCTTC
- TRBJ2-7 TRBV7-9 TRBD1 CASSRSGDRPYEQYF TGTGCCAGCAGCCGCAGTGGGGACAGACCCTACGAGCAGTACTTC
- TRBJ2-2 TRBV6-5 TRBD1 CASSYVNRGTGELFF TGTGCCAGCAGTTATGTAAACAGGGGTACCGGGGAGCTGTTTTTT
few TRBJ2-3 TRBV11-2 - CASSTGSLGTDTQYF TGTGCCAGCAGCACAGGGTCCTTAGGCACAGATACGCAGTATTTT
- TRBJ2-7 TRBV14 - CASSQVRGFSSYEQYF TGTGCCAGCAGCCAAGTGAGGGGGTTCAGCTCCTACGAGCAGTACTTC
- TRBJ2-3 TRBV29-1 - CSALTGLTDTQYF TGCAGCGCCTTGACAGGTCTCACAGATACGCAGTATTTT
- TRBJ2-4 TRBV28 TRBD2 CASTDPPLAGGLAKNIQYF TGTGCCAGCACCGACCCCCCACTAGCGGGGGGGCTAGCCAAAAACATTCAGTACTTC
- TRBJ2-1 TRBV9 TRBD2 CASSVGASGDYNEQFF TGTGCCAGCAGCGTAGGCGCTAGCGGGGATTACAATGAGCAGTTCTTC
- TRBJ1-1 TRBV7-9 - CASYRVNLDTEAFF TGTGCCAGCTACAGGGTTAATCTCGACACTGAAGCTTTCTTT
- TRBJ2-7 TRBV6-1 - CASSERGLSYEQYF TGTGCCAGCAGTGAACGCGGTCTGTCCTACGAGCAGTACTTC